The rows below give T cell receptor beta chains drawn from one sample of a study of Graves' ophthalmopathy and Graves' hyperthyroidism. TCRdb re-derived calls from the multiplex PCR reads in MiXCR, one entry per CDR3 protein. The sample holds around 1,000,000 distinct CDR3 sequences, 35% to 40% seen once. Sequenced sample: peripheral blood or thyroid tissue (not recorded which). The receptor source for this set is an adult man with Graves' hyperthyroidism. The CDR3 runs from the conserved cysteine through the conserved F or W. The D gene is left open where the match is weak. Expanded clones get a size class; other rows say once, few or many, or leave the size out.

v_gene	abundance	j_gene	d_gene	CDR3nt	CDR3aa
TRBV7-8	many	TRBJ2-2	-	TGTGCCAGCAGCCTCCGGAGGAATCAGGGCGGCACCGGGGAGCTGTTTTTT	CASSLRRNQGGTGELFF
TRBV20-1	-	TRBJ1-1	-	TGCAGTCTAGGGGGAGTGGACACTGAAGCTTTCTTT	CSLGGVDTEAFF
TRBV20-1	many	TRBJ2-7	TRBD1	TGCAGTGCTATCCGCAGGGGGCGCAATCACTACGAGCAGTACTTC	CSAIRRGRNHYEQYF
TRBV7-2	many	TRBJ2-5	TRBD2	TGTGCCAGCAGCTTACTGGGACTAGCCGGGGAGACCCAGTACTTC	CASSLLGLAGETQYF
TRBV13	many	TRBJ2-7	TRBD1	TGTGCCAGCAGCTTGGGGACAGGATTTGGCGAGCAGTACTTC	CASSLGTGFGEQYF
TRBV10-2	-	TRBJ2-3	-	TGCGCCAGCAGTGACTGGAGCTGGGACAACCTTGGCACAGATACGCAGTATTTT	CASSDWSWDNLGTDTQYF
TRBV2	-	TRBJ2-1	TRBD2	TGTGCCAGCATTGAGGTGGCGGGGGGTGAGCAGTTCTTC	CASIEVAGGEQFF
TRBV6-2/TRBV6-3	once	TRBJ2-7	-	TGTGCCAGCAGCCACTGGACCAGCAGCCCCTACGAGCAGTACTTC	CASSHWTSSPYEQYF
TRBV5-4	-	TRBJ1-4	-	TGTAGCCATAGCTGTCCAAGCTGCTGGCACAGAGATGAAAAACTGTTTTTT	CSHSCPSCWHRDEKLFF
TRBV27	-	TRBJ1-2	TRBD1	TGTGCCAGCAGCCTGGGACAGGGATTTTTTGGCTACACCTTC	CASSLGQGFFGYTF
TRBV6-5	few	TRBJ1-6	TRBD1	TGTGCCAGCCGGACAGGGTTGTCACCCCTCCACTTT	CASRTGLSPLHF
TRBV9	many	TRBJ2-7	-	TGTGCCAGCAGCTCCTCGGGACACACCTACGAGCAGTACTTC	CASSSSGHTYEQYF
TRBV12-3/TRBV12-4	many	TRBJ2-7	-	TGTGCCAGCAGTTACACCGGGACAACCACTTACGAGCAGTACTTC	CASSYTGTTTYEQYF
TRBV5-8	-	TRBJ2-2	-	TGTGCCAGCAGGACTGTCGGGGAGCTGTTTTTT	CASRTVGELFF
TRBV14	-	TRBJ1-2	-	TGTGCCAGCAGCCACCTCATCGCGGGGCAACCTAACTATGGCTACACCTTC	CASSHLIAGQPNYGYTF
TRBV7-8	many	TRBJ2-7	-	TGTGCCAGCAGCCGGGCCGGGGCCAGCTTGTACGAGCAGTACTTC	CASSRAGASLYEQYF
TRBV11-2	-	TRBJ2-7	-	TGTGCCAGCAGTCCTCTCGGAGGGGGCGTCGAGCAGTACTTC	CASSPLGGGVEQYF
TRBV5-1	many	TRBJ2-2	TRBD1	TGCGCCAGCAGCTTGGTGGACAGGGAAGGCGGGGAGCTGTTTTTT	CASSLVDREGGELFF
TRBV7-9	many	TRBJ1-6	-	TGTGCCAGCAGCGCGCCGGAGGGAAATTCACCCCTCCACTTT	CASSAPEGNSPLHF
TRBV10-3	-	TRBJ1-3	-	TGTGCCATCAGTGAGGGGGCAGGGAACACCATATATTTT	CAISEGAGNTIYF
TRBV20-1	many	TRBJ2-7	-	TGCAGTGCCCAAGGACAGACCTACGAGCAGTACTTC	CSAQGQTYEQYF
TRBV20-1	many	TRBJ1-6	-	TGCAGTGCTAGGGGGACCCAGCTTGGGGAATTCCCCCTCCACTTT	CSARGTQLGEFPLHF
TRBV7-8	-	TRBJ2-7	-	TGTGCCAGCTCACCACCGGCAGGGGCCTCCTACGAGCAGTACTTC	CASSPPAGASYEQYF
TRBV7-9	-	TRBJ2-7	-	TGTGCCAGCAGCGACCGCGGGGCCCCTGGAAAGTACGAGCAGTACTTC	CASSDRGAPGKYEQYF
TRBV29-1	-	TRBJ1-1	-	TGCAGCGTAATCTATGGCCCCGACACCACTGAAGCTTTCTTT	CSVIYGPDTTEAFF
TRBV11-2	-	TRBJ2-2	TRBD1	TGTGCCAGCAGCTCCAGGGACAGGGGGCGACGGGAGCTGTTTTTT	CASSSRDRGRRELFF
TRBV28	-	TRBJ2-5	TRBD2	TGTGCCAGCACGATCCAGCGGGGTCAAGAGACCCAGTACTTC	CASTIQRGQETQYF
TRBV29-1	many	TRBJ2-5	-	TGCAGCATCGATTCTTCGGGGGTGGGAGAGACCCAGTACTTC	CSIDSSGVGETQYF
TRBV15	many	TRBJ2-7	-	TGTGCCACCAGCAGAGAAACGGGCCTCTCGAACGAGCAGTACTTC	CATSRETGLSNEQYF
TRBV7-2	-	TRBJ2-2	-	TGTGCCATTACGCGAGGGGAAATCGCGAACACCGGGGAGCTGTTTTTT	CAITRGEIANTGELFF
TRBV12-3/TRBV12-4	-	TRBJ2-3	-	TGTGCCAGCAGTCCGCAGGAAGGGGGTACGCAGTATTTT	CASSPQEGGTQYF
TRBV6-5	many	TRBJ1-2	-	TGTGCCAGCACCAACATGGGCCTTAACTATGGCTACACCTTC	CASTNMGLNYGYTF
TRBV12-3/TRBV12-4	-	TRBJ1-3	-	TGTGCCGGCAGTTTTCCAGGGGGAAACACCATATATTTT	CAGSFPGGNTIYF
TRBV7-2	many	TRBJ1-1	-	TGTGCCAGCAGCTTAGGCCTACGTGGGAACACTGAAGCTTTCTTT	CASSLGLRGNTEAFF
TRBV7-9	many	TRBJ1-2	-	TGTGCCAGCAGCTTAGACCCCGCGGATGGCTACACCTTC	CASSLDPADGYTF
TRBV5-1	many	TRBJ1-5	TRBD1	TGCGCCAGCAGCTTGGATGGGACAGGGGGCAGTCAGCCCCAGCATTTT	CASSLDGTGGSQPQHF
TRBV7-8	many	TRBJ1-2	TRBD1	TGTGCCAGCACCTCCAGGGACAGGGTAGAAGGCTACACCTTC	CASTSRDRVEGYTF
TRBV10-3	many	TRBJ1-1	-	TGTGCCATCAGTGGAGCAGGGTTTTTCGCTGAAGCTTTCTTT	CAISGAGFFAEAFF
TRBV2	once	TRBJ1-3	-	TGTGCCAGCAGTGAACAGGAGTCTACTGGAAACACCATATATTTT	CASSEQESTGNTIYF
TRBV5-4	few	TRBJ2-5	TRBD1	TGTGCCAGCAGCTTGGCTTACCGCCGGGACAGGATCCAAGAGACCCAGTACTTC	CASSLAYRRDRIQETQYF
TRBV20-1	few	TRBJ1-2	-	TGCAGTGCTAGGACCCCCACGGACCCCTCTAACTATGGCTACACCTTC	CSARTPTDPSNYGYTF
TRBV10-2	few	TRBJ1-1	-	TGCGCCAGCAGTGAAGGGACAAGGACATCCTGGAACACTGAAGCTTTCTTT	CASSEGTRTSWNTEAFF
TRBV10-2	-	TRBJ1-1	-	TGCGCCAGCAGTGCGAGGGGGGGAGGGGGCACTGAAGCTTTCTTT	CASSARGGGGTEAFF
TRBV29-1	many	TRBJ1-1	-	TGCAGCGTTGTGGGGGGCAAAGCTTTCTTT	CSVVGGKAFF
TRBV5-5	many	TRBJ2-7	-	TGTGCCAGCAGCTTTCGCCCGGAAACCTACGAGCAGTACTTC	CASSFRPETYEQYF
TRBV7-8	-	TRBJ2-1	-	TGTGCCAGCAGTCTTGGGGGCATTGAGCAGTTCTTC	CASSLGGIEQFF
TRBV20-1	few	TRBJ2-7	TRBD1	TGCAGTGCTAGCTCTAGCAGGGGGACGCTACGAGAGCAGTACTTC	CSASSSRGTLREQYF
TRBV11-2	-	TRBJ2-5	-	TGTGCCAGCAGCTTCGGGGGACGCCAGACCCAGTACTTC	CASSFGGRQTQYF
TRBV10-3	many	TRBJ1-2	-	TGTGCCATCAGTGACGGGGCTTGGTATGGCTACACCTTC	CAISDGAWYGYTF
TRBV7-3	-	TRBJ2-2	-	-	CASSLSGGPGTPGSCFF
TRBV19	few	TRBJ2-7	-	TGTGCCAGTAGTATATCAGGAGGATCCTACTACGAGCAGTACTTC	CASSISGGSYYEQYF
TRBV7-3	-	TRBJ2-2	TRBD1	TGTGCCAGCAGCCCGACGACAGGGGGAACCGGGGAGCTGTTTTTT	CASSPTTGGTGELFF
TRBV5-4	-	TRBJ2-5	TRBD2	TGTGCCAGCAGCTTGGTGGTAGCGGGAGTGGAGACCCAGTACTTC	CASSLVVAGVETQYF
TRBV25-1	-	TRBJ2-6	-	TGTGCCAGCAGCCGCGGACCCTTCTCTGGGGCCAACGTCCTGACTTTC	CASSRGPFSGANVLTF